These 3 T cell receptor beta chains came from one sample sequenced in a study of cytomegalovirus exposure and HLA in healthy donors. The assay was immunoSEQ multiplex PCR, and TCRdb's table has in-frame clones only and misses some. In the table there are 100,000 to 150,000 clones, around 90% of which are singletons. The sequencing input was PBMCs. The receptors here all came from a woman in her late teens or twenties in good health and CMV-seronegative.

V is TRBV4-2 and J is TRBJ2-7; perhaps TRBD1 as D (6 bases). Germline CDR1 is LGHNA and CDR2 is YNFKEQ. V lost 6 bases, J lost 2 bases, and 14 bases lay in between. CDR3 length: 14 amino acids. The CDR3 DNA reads TGTGCCAGCAGAAAGCAAGCAGGGGCCTACGAGCAGTACTTC. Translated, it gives CASRKQAGAYEQYF.

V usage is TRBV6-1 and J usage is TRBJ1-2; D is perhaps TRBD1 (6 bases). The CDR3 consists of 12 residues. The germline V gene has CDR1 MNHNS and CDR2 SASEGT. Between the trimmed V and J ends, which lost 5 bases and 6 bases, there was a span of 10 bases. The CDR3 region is CASSFGGHGYTF. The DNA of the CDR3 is TGTGCCAGCAGTTTCGGGGGGCATGGCTACACCTTC.

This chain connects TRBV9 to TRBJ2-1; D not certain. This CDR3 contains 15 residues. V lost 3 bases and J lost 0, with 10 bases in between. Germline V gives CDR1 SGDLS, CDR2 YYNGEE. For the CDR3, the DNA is TGTGCCAGCAGCGAGACTGGCAACTCCTACAATGAGCAGTTCTTC. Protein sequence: CASSETGNSYNEQFF.